This T cell receptor (beta chain) was obtained from a study of control samples from healthy donors and cancer patients (dated by TCRdb to about 2020). The library was generated by the immunoSEQ multiplex PCR assay. The clones in this table, taken by TCRdb from immuneACCESS, are in-frame only. Not every clone is retained; where verified, under half of the shortfall comes from an unresolved V gene, and the cause of the rest is unknown. Counted in this sample were 40,000 to 45,000 clones; 70% to 75% of them appeared once. The ten largest account for roughly 17% of the sample. A note on this clone: Its antigen is currently not known. Within one base of it there is no much larger clone, and no base qualities were kept.

V is pruned by 4 bases and J by 3 bases, leaving 10 bases of the junction without a gene match. Reading the germline V gene (reference sequence) gives CDR1 SEHNR and CDR2 FQNEAQ. The CDR3 goes from the cysteine to the phenylalanine over 16 residues. Only the CDR3 part of the read is kept: 48 bases, read in frame from the first base. The source is a male donor with melanoma. Recombination joined TRBV7-9 with TRBJ2-7; TRBD2 agrees with 9 junctional bases. The sequencing input was formalin-fixed, paraffin-embedded tissue. CDR3 region: CASSSLSGSGYYEQYF. Here is the DNA: TGTGCCAGCAGCTCTCTTAGCGGGAGCGGATACTACGAGCAGTACTTC.